The clone carrying this T cell receptor (beta chain) has at least ten counts. What it binds is not known. The patient cohort was node-negative on CT and PET/CT, with no prior chemotherapy, radiotherapy or other malignancies. This specimen comes from a study of prognosis after radiotherapy for stage I lung cancer. Study-wide results and limits: The authors did not determine whether the expanded TCR clones were tumor-specific.

The CDR3 is 13 amino acids. Germline CDR1 reads ENHRY; CDR2 reads SYGVKD. The ends were cut back, 10 bases at V and 2 bases at J, with 9 bases in the middle. Two-round multiplex PCR on genomic DNA was the method by which TCR beta CDR3 was amplified. Initially, in first-round PCR, primers specific to each TRBV and TRBJ gene were used. TCRdb processed the multiplex PCR reads anew with MiXCR; each CDR3 protein has one entry. The sample has around 51,000 distinct CDR3 sequences; roughly 35% are singletons. The chain joins TRBV10-3 to TRBJ1-6; tentative D call: TRBD1 (6 bases). This specimen was PBMCs, taken before or after stereotactic body radiation therapy (not recorded which). This clonotype originated in a donor of 50 years or more with non-small cell lung cancer. In DNA, the CDR3 is TGTGCCACCTGGGACACCTATAATTCACCCCTCCACTTT. It translates to CATWDTYNSPLHF.